The subject of this entry is one T cell receptor beta chain. Its antigen remains undetermined. Within one base of it there is no much larger clone, and no base qualities were kept. The CDR3 regions of human TCRbeta chains were analyzed by immunosequencing. Regarding the original processing steps: Repertoire TCRs were matched against a reference library of SARS-CoV-2-specific TCRs generated with the MIRA antigen-specificity platform. Breadth was defined as the fraction of unique TCRs that were SARS-CoV-2-associated. Depth was defined as the fraction of total T cells that were SARS-CoV-2-associated. Using the MIRA data, each spike-specific TCR was assigned both to the spike region to which the TCR was reactive and to a CD4 or CD8 class. Log10-transformed breadth and depth values were compared by one-way ANOVA with Sidak's multiple comparisons tests. TCRdb holds this immuneACCESS table with in-frame rearrangements only. Some clones are missing; in checked studies, unresolved V genes explain under half, and the rest has no known cause. For V, J and clone size, that table is used; D and trimming come from the DNA. The sample table holds about 75,000 clones, of which 80% to 90% were seen once. Roughly 18% of the sample comes from the top ten.

Taken with the paper, the label for time point translates to: about 28 days (+/-7) after the second vaccine dose. AZD1222 recipients given second doses at about 4 weeks or at about 12 weeks were pooled, since spike-specific TCR depth and breadth were not found to differ between the two schedules. The vaccinee samples were drawn from two UK trials, COV001 and COV002, one of which was a single-blind randomized controlled phase 2/3 trial testing AZD1222 (ChAdOx1 nCoV-19) in healthy adults. For TCRbeta chain sequencing, PBMC samples were collected from trial participants at day 0 and at day 28 after the second dose. This sample stems from a study of T cell responses to AZD1222 COVID-19 vaccine (dated by TCRdb to the early 2020s). About the study as a whole: TCR sequencing covered 233 trial participants: about 210 given two doses of AZD1222 and about 26 given two doses of MenACWY control vaccine. Trial participants were enrolled by age into subgroups of 18-55, 56-69 and 70-plus years, and about 150, 27 and 61 TCR-sequenced participants, respectively, were included in these subgroups. What the study reported, not specific to this receptor: The 56-69-year group was small, and its depth increase did not reach significance, likely because of low power. Because no samples from the day 14 peak response were available, repertoires could be characterized only after the peak T cell response. Reportedly, almost half of the unique spike-specific TCRs recognized epitopes lying outside the regions that are mutated in the B.1.351 and B.1.1.7 variants. Conclusions about previously exposed vaccinees were limited because only 5 or 6 AZD1222 recipients were SARS-CoV-2 seropositive at baseline. Participants were mostly white British and included more females than males, and it was suggested by the authors that clonal diversity may have been underestimated. CD4 TCRs associated with the vaccine covered the entire spike protein, and the dominant responses were in regions 160-218 and 743-854. After two AZD1222 doses, spike-specific TCR breadth and depth were significantly higher than at day 0 and than in MenACWY recipients.

The CDR3 has 11 amino acids, counting the end cysteine and phenylalanine. Only CDR3 DNA is held: 33 bases, read in frame from base 1. Between the V and J ends, shortened by 11 bases and 6 bases respectively, the junction contains 10 bases. In the germline V gene, CDR1 corresponds to MNHEY and CDR2 to SVGAGI. The receptor was isolated from an adult who received the AZD1222 COVID-19 vaccine. The sample consisted of peripheral blood, taken 28 days after the second AZD1222 dose. The rearranged chain carries TRBV6-5 and TRBJ2-2; the D gene is unclear. The CDR3 protein sequence reads: CASSGPGELFF. The bases are TGTGCCTCCTCGGGCCCCGGGGAGCTGTTTTTT.